The 26 T cell receptor beta chains listed next were all sequenced from one sample in a study of OX40 agonist ivuxolimab in advanced cancers. Sequencing used immunoSEQ multiplex PCR; TCRdb keeps in-frame clones, though not all of them. The sample lists approximately 27,000 clones; 79% were seen once. This material consisted of CD4+ or CD8+ T cells sorted from blood, taken in a trial of the OX40 agonist ivuxolimab. These receptors were taken from an adult with an advanced solid tumor such as melanoma, head and neck, liver or kidney cancer.

The chain has TRBV11-1 and TRBJ1-3, with D unresolved. The CDR3 loop spans 11 amino acids. Germline lookup yields CDR1 SGHAT and CDR2 FQDESV (reference sequence). V was cut by 3 bases and J by 7 bases, with 4 bases left in between. The CDR3 loop reads CASSFQNTIYF. Written as DNA, the CDR3 is TGTGCCAGCAGCTTCCAGAACACCATATATTTT. Drawing the rest from reference TRBV11-1 and TRBJ1-3, the complete variable domain is EAEVAQSPRYKITEKSQAVAFWCDPISGHATLYWYRQILGQGPELLVQFQDESVVDDSQLPKDRFSAERLKGVDSTLKIQPAELGDSAMYLCASSFQNTIYFGEGSWLTVV.

The rearrangement links TRBV4-2 to TRBJ1-5; D may be TRBD1 (5 bases). The CDR3 spans 17 residues. V gave up 1 base and J gave up 9 bases, with 22 bases separating them. The germline V gene encodes CDR1 LGHNA and CDR2 YNFKEQ. CDR3 sequence reads: CASSQGPGEVGGRPQHF. The DNA for the CDR3 is TGTGCCAGCAGCCAAGGACCGGGGGAGGTGGGAGGTCGGCCCCAGCATTTT.

This clone was detected a few times. This sequence joins TRBV5-4 and TRBJ1-1; D unresolved. Between the trimmed V and J ends, which lost 3 bases and 6 bases, there was a span of 9 bases. The CDR3 length is 12 residues. Looked up from germline, CDR1 is SGHNT and CDR2 is YYREEE (reference sequence). CDR3 residues: CASSSPSAEAFF. CDR3 sequence (DNA): TGTGCCAGCAGCTCACCGAGCGCTGAAGCTTTCTTT.

The chain employs TRBV10-3 and TRBJ1-2; weak D call: TRBD1 (6 bases). There are 15 residues in the CDR3. V was clipped by 0 bases and J by 8 bases, with 16 bases between them. Germline V gene sequence: CDR1 ENHRY, CDR2 SYGVKD. This CDR3 is CAISESIGGGHGYTF. The CDR3 region has the DNA TGTGCCATCAGTGAGTCGATCGGGGGGGGACACGGCTACACCTTC.

CDR3 sequence: CAASINTYSGNTIYF. For the CDR3, the DNA is TGTGCCGCCAGTATAAACACCTACTCTGGAAACACCATATATTTT. This chain connects TRBV6-1 to TRBJ1-3, with no clear D. Looked up from germline, CDR1 is MNHNS and CDR2 is SASEGT. V lost 11 bases and J 0 bases, leaving 17 bases between the germline ends. The CDR3 is 15 residues long.

The chain carries TRBV7-2 and TRBJ2-7, with 7 nucleotides matching TRBD1. Trimming at V came to 5 bases and at J to 4 bases, leaving 11 bases not matched to a gene. The CDR3 contains 15 residues. Germline lookup yields CDR1 SGHTA and CDR2 FQGNSA. This chain's CDR3 is CASSQTGAPGYEQYF. DNA for the CDR3: TGTGCCAGCAGCCAAACAGGGGCGCCCGGGTACGAGCAGTACTTC.

This clone was detected only a few times. J is TRBJ2-3 and V is TRBV11-3, with 8 bases identical to TRBD2. The germline V gene has CDR1 SGHNT and CDR2 YENEEA. CDR3 size: 18 residues. J lost 1 base, V lost 5 bases, and 14 bases had no gene match. This chain's CDR3 is CASSRRTAGLAGTDTQYF. The CDR3 DNA follows: TGTGCCAGCAGCAGACGAACAGCCGGACTAGCTGGCACAGATACGCAGTATTTT.

This clone was counted between two and nine times. The V call is TRBV7-9, the J call TRBJ1-4; no reliable D call. Germline V CDR1 and CDR2: SEHNR, FQNEAQ (reference sequence). This CDR3 comprises 11 residues. V lost 11 bases and J 7 bases, leaving 11 bases between the germline ends. Here the CDR3 reads CAGQPLEKLFF. The CDR3 DNA sequence: TGTGCCGGCCAGCCCCTTGAAAAACTGTTTTTT.

This chain uses TRBV7-9 with TRBJ1-2; D call uncertain. V was pared by 5 bases and J by 5 bases, with 15 bases between. Germline V CDR1 and CDR2: SEHNR, FQNEAQ (reference sequence). The CDR3 is made up of 14 amino acids. The CDR3 protein is CASSLDSRVYGYTF. The CDR3 region has the DNA TGTGCCAGCAGCCTAGACTCCCGAGTGTATGGCTACACCTTC.

The chain couples TRBV29-1 to TRBJ1-2, with 11 nucleotides matching TRBD1. With V trimmed by 5 bases and J by 2 bases, 4 bases remained unmatched. The CDR3 runs to 14 residues. Per the germline V gene, CDR1 is SQVTM and CDR2 is ANQGSEA. The CDR3 region is CSVSDRGQNYGYTF. The CDR3 DNA follows: TGCAGCGTTTCGGACAGGGGGCAAAACTATGGCTACACCTTC.

This chain's CDR3 is CATSREGERYEQYF. The CDR3 nucleotides are TGTGCCACCAGCAGGGAGGGGGAACGCTACGAGCAGTACTTC. The genes are TRBV15 and TRBJ2-7; D may match TRBD1 or TRBD2 (6 bases each). This CDR3 has 14 residues. Germline loops: CDR1 LNHNV, CDR2 YYDKDF (reference sequence). The V end lost 3 bases, the J end lost 3 bases, and 12 bases lay between the germline ends.

This chain links TRBV27 with TRBJ2-2; 7 bases are a match to TRBD1. CDR1 MNHEY and CDR2 SMNVEV come from the germline V gene (reference sequence). The CDR3 runs 16 residues. The J segment lost 1 base and the V segment lost 5 bases, leaving 7 bases of the junction unmatched. The CDR3 DNA sequence: TGTGCCAGCAGTCCATCTTGGACAGGGAACACCGGGGAGCTGTTTTTT. Its protein product is CASSPSWTGNTGELFF.

This clone appeared a few times. This chain joins TRBV7-9 and TRBJ1-3; the D is unclear. The CDR3 has 12 amino acids. V was shortened by 8 bases and J by 4 bases, with 9 bases between the two germline ends. In germline, CDR1 is SEHNR, CDR2 FQNEAQ (reference sequence). The CDR3 DNA sequence: TGTGCCAGCTCCTCCGAGGGAAACACCATATATTTT. This gives the protein CASSSEGNTIYF.

This clone is judged medium-sized (0.01 to 0.1%). The chain has TRBV28 and TRBJ1-5; D is undetermined. Trimming removed 2 bases at V and 1 base at J, with 6 bases between. This CDR3 is 14 amino acids long. Germline V gene lookup returns CDR1 MDHEN and CDR2 SYDVKM. CDR3 DNA sequence: TGTGCCAGCAGTTTACTACACAGCAATCAGCCCCAGCATTTT. Residues: CASSLLHSNQPQHF.

The chain has TRBV9 and TRBJ1-1, with no clear D. Germline V gene lookup returns CDR1 SGDLS and CDR2 YYNGEE. Trimming removed 2 bases at V and 4 bases at J, with 9 bases between. The CDR3 is 13 amino acids. The DNA of the CDR3 is TGTGCCAGCAGCGTCTTTCTGGGCACTGAAGCTTTCTTT. Translating gives CASSVFLGTEAFF.

In DNA, the CDR3 is TGCGCCAGCAGCTTTACTACACAGGGACTTAACTATGGCTACACCTTC. This encodes CASSFTTQGLNYGYTF. The chain is built from TRBV5-1 and TRBJ1-2; tentatively, D is TRBD1 (6 bases). Germline V gene sequence: CDR1 SGHRS, CDR2 YFSETQ. CDR3 length: 16 amino acids. V lost 2 bases, J lost 1 base, and 15 bases lay in between.

The CDR3 DNA sequence: TGTGCCAGTAGTACCCCCTGGAGGGCCTCCTCTGGAAACACCATATATTTT. This codes for CASSTPWRASSGNTIYF. V and J are TRBV19 and TRBJ1-3; D is uncertain. The length of the CDR3 is 17 residues. Trimming pared 4 bases from V and 0 bases from J, leaving 16 bases between. CDR1 is LNHDA and CDR2 is SQIVND in the germline V gene (reference sequence).

This clone is a singleton in its sample. V gene TRBV10-3 combines with J gene TRBJ1-5; no firm D call. Trimming pared 8 bases from V and 5 bases from J, leaving 16 bases between. This CDR3 has 14 amino acids. Germline V lookup: CDR1 ENHRY, CDR2 SYGVKD. This chain's CDR3 is CAIGGSLEDQPQHF. The CDR3, as DNA: TGTGCCATCGGAGGCAGTCTGGAGGATCAGCCCCAGCATTTT.

The chain employs TRBV11-2 and TRBJ1-2, with D perhaps matching TRBD1 (6 bases). Between the trimmed V and J ends, which lost 5 bases and 3 bases, there was a span of 13 bases. This CDR3 has 14 amino acids. Germline V gene data show CDR1 as SGHAT and CDR2 as FQNNGV. CDR3 protein: CASSLSDSHYGYTF. The CDR3 coding sequence is TGTGCCAGCAGCCTGTCGGACAGCCACTATGGCTACACCTTC.

This sequence joins TRBV7-8 and TRBJ1-6; 7 bases align to TRBD1. CDR1 is SGHVS and CDR2 is FQNEAQ in the germline V gene. Trimming removed 8 bases from V and 14 bases from J; junction bases left unmatched: 18. This CDR3 is built from 15 residues. CDR3 sequence (DNA): TGTGCCAGCGGAGGGACAGCCTTTAATTTAGGAGCCCTCCACTTT. Amino acid sequence: CASGGTAFNLGALHF.

The chain is built from TRBV7-9 and TRBJ2-7, with unresolved D. Trimming stripped 3 bases from V and 6 bases from J, with 15 bases between. Germline assignment: CDR1 SEHNR and CDR2 FQNEAQ (reference sequence). The CDR3 loop spans 14 amino acids. CDR3 nucleotide sequence: TGTGCCAGCAGCTTTGAGGTAGCCTCCCTCGAGCAGTACTTC. This translates into CASSFEVASLEQYF.

CDR3 sequence: CASSPQGASNEKLFF. As DNA, the CDR3 is TGTGCCAGCAGTCCACAGGGGGCGTCTAATGAAAAACTGTTTTTT. The rearrangement joins TRBV28 to TRBJ1-4; 9 nucleotides align to TRBD1. There are 15 residues in the CDR3. Germline CDR1 reads MDHEN; CDR2 reads SYDVKM. V was pared by 5 bases and J by 3 bases, with 4 bases of the junction left unmatched. Together with reference TRBV28 and TRBJ1-4, the CDR3 gives the full variable domain: DVKVTQSSRYLVKRTGEKVFLECVQDMDHENMFWYRQDPGLGLRLIYFSYDVKMKEKGDIPEGYSVSREKKERFSLILESASTNQTSMYLCASSPQGASNEKLFFGSGTQLSVL.

The V and J genes are TRBV5-1 and TRBJ2-5; tentative D call: TRBD2 (7 bases). V was trimmed by 1 base and J by 5 bases, leaving 18 bases between them. The germline V gene has CDR1 SGHRS and CDR2 YFSETQ. The CDR3 has 16 residues. The CDR3 DNA follows: TGCGCCAGCAGCTTGAATCCGGGGGGCGCTGGGGAGACCCAGTACTTC. This encodes CASSLNPGGAGETQYF.

The chain carries TRBV30 and TRBJ1-5; D perhaps matches TRBD1 (5 bases). V lost 5 bases to trimming and J lost 2 bases, with 13 bases between them. The V gene's germline CDR1 is GTSNPN and CDR2 SVGIG (reference sequence). The CDR3 has 14 residues. This CDR3 is CAWGREGGNQPQHF. The CDR3 DNA reads as TGTGCCTGGGGCAGGGAGGGAGGCAATCAGCCCCAGCATTTT.

In regard to this clone: The germline gene is not matched at one end of the junction; a read error may be the cause. The chain has TRBV9 and TRBJ1-1, with unresolved D. CDR3 length: 13 amino acids. CDR1 SGDLS and CDR2 YYNGEE come from the germline V gene. The CDR3 DNA reads as TGTGCCAGCACCGTAGGTCGGGACACTGAAGCTTTCTTT. The encoded protein is CASTVGRDTEAFF.

V usage is TRBV14 and J usage is TRBJ2-1; D gene unclear. The V gene lost 3 bases and the J gene lost 3 bases, with 18 bases spanning the gap. Germline assignment: CDR1 SGHDN and CDR2 FVKESK. This CDR3 region has 17 residues. CDR3 loop: CASSQSTRSLNYNEQFF. The CDR3 bases are TGTGCCAGCAGCCAGTCGACTCGCAGTCTAAACTACAATGAGCAGTTCTTC.